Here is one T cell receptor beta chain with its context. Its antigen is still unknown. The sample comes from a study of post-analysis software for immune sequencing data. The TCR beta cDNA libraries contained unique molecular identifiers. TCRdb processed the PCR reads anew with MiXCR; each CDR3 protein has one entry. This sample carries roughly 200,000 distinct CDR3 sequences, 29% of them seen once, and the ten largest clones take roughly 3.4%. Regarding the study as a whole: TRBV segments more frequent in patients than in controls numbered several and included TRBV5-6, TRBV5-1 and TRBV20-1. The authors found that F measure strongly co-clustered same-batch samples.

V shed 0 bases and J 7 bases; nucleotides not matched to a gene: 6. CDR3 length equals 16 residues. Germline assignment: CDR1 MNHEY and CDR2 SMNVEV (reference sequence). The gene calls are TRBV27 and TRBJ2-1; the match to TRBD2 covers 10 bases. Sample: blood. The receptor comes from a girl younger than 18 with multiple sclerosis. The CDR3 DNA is TGTGCCAGCAGTTTATCTAGCGGGAGGCAGGTGAATGAGCAGTTCTTC. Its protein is CASSLSSGRQVNEQFF.